The next 11 T cell receptor beta chains were all read from a single sample in a study of human T cells and chemical hapten exposure (dated by TCRdb to the early 2020s). The library was built by means of RACE. Sequencer: NextSeq 500. The public reads were reprocessed in TCRdb via fastp at Q25 and MiXCR, keeping in-frame beta chains. Rows are combined by CDR3 protein, so each entry shows the most common genes and DNA. The sample has about 380,000 distinct CDR3 sequences on record, approximately 5.1% of them singletons. In total, the top ten clones hold roughly 2.6% of the sample. The time point label, as the study defines it: pre-sensitization, week 0. The treatment or condition label for this specimen denotes: therapeutic diphenylcyclopropenone sensitization with weekly scalp DPC. The starting material was whole blood, obtained in connection with sensitization to the hapten diphenylcyclopropenone (DPC). The source of these receptors is a woman in her forties or fifties with alopecia areata. Some clones in this sample may be carry-over from other donors' samples.

The sample holds many counts of this clonotype. The gene calls are TRBV6-6 and TRBJ1-2; D unclear. V was pared by 4 bases and J by 8 bases, with 8 bases between. The germline gives CDR1 MNHNY, CDR2 SVGAGI (reference sequence). The length of the CDR3 is 11 residues. For the CDR3, the DNA is TGTGCCAGCAGTTGGGGTCCGGGCTACACCTTC. This sequence encodes CASSWGPGYTF.

A few counts support this clonotype. The rearrangement links TRBV27 to TRBJ2-1, with no clear D. Germline V CDR1 and CDR2: MNHEY, SMNVEV (reference sequence). The CDR3 runs 13 residues. The V and J ends lost 8 bases and 4 bases respectively, with 12 bases between them. In DNA, the CDR3 is TGTGCCAGCGGAGCCCCTAGGTACAATGAGCAGTTCTTC. Translation gives CASGAPRYNEQFF.

This clonotype has a count of ten or more. This rearrangement joins TRBV5-1 to TRBJ2-3, with TRBD1 matching 7 bases. The CDR3 is made up of 15 amino acids. V was pared by 2 bases and J by 6 bases, with 9 bases of the junction left unmatched. CDR1 SGHRS and CDR2 YFSETQ come from the germline V gene. The CDR3 DNA sequence: TGCGCCAGCAGCTTAACAGGGGCCTCGATTGATACGCAGTATTTT. Its translation is CASSLTGASIDTQYF.

V is TRBV3-1 and J is TRBJ2-7; D possibly corresponds to TRBD1 (6 bases). CDR3 length equals 12 residues. V lost 3 bases and J 6 bases, leaving 9 bases between the germline ends. CDR1 LGHDT and CDR2 YNNKEL come from the germline V gene (reference sequence). In DNA form, the CDR3 reads TGTGCCAGCAGCCATGAAGGGGGCGAGCAGTACTTC. The encoded protein is CASSHEGGEQYF.

The sample holds many counts of this clonotype. The chain uses TRBV20-1 and TRBJ2-2; the D gene could be TRBD1 or TRBD2 (6 bases each). The ends were cut back, 5 bases at V and 2 bases at J, with 12 bases in the middle. Germline-derived CDR1 and CDR2 are DFQATT and SNEGSKA (reference sequence). The CDR3 has 14 residues. This CDR3 reads CSAAGHRNTGELFF. For the CDR3, the DNA is TGCAGTGCTGCGGGACATCGCAACACCGGGGAGCTGTTTTTT.

This clonotype was seen a few times. V usage is TRBV12-3 or TRBV12-4 and J usage is TRBJ2-2, with TRBD1 matching over 10 bases. The CDR3 sequence is 14 residues long. Unmatched junction bases numbered 1, after V lost 5 bases and J lost 4 bases. This chain's CDR3 is CASSRTGGTGELFF. The CDR3 region has the DNA TGTGCCAGCAGTCGGACAGGGGGCACCGGGGAGCTGTTTTTT.

In this sample, this clonotype turned up many times. The chain carries TRBV12-3 or TRBV12-4 and TRBJ2-2; 10 nucleotides match TRBD1. The trim removed 5 bases at V and 7 bases at J, leaving 7 bases unmatched. This CDR3 is built from 15 residues. Written as DNA, the CDR3 is TGTGCCAGCAGTCCCGGACAGGGGGAGATCGGGGAGCTGTTTTTT. Translating gives CASSPGQGEIGELFF.

This clonotype was seen a handful of times. The J gene is TRBJ2-3, the V gene TRBV2; D might be TRBD2 (5 bases). CDR1 and CDR2 (germline): SNHLY, FYNNEI. This CDR3 has 16 residues. Trimming left V 0 bases short and J 2 bases short, with 12 bases between. CDR3 nucleotide sequence: TGTGCCAGCAGTGAAGCGCGACGCGGACTCACAGATACGCAGTATTTT. Amino acids: CASSEARRGLTDTQYF. Drawing the rest from reference TRBV2 and TRBJ2-3, the complete variable domain is EPEVTQTPSHQVTQMGQEVILRCVPISNHLYFYWYRQILGQKVEFLVSFYNNEISEKSEIFDDQFSVERPDGSNFTLKIRSTKLEDSAMYFCASSEARRGLTDTQYFGPGTRLTVL.

A word on this clonotype: A much larger clone lies one base from this, so it may be a read error. The DNA for the CDR3 is TGTGCCGGGGATGGACTGAACTACGAGCAGTACTTC. Translated: CAGDGLNYEQYF. The V call is TRBV30, the J call TRBJ2-7; D possibly corresponds to TRBD2 (5 bases). Germline-derived CDR1 and CDR2 are GTSNPN and SVGIG (reference sequence). Trimming took off 8 bases at V and 3 bases at J, with 14 bases between the two ends. The CDR3 runs to 12 residues. Full variable domain (rest looked up from reference TRBV30 and TRBJ2-7): SQTIHQWPATLVQPVGSPLSLECTVEGTSNPNLYWYRQAAGRGLQLLFYSVGIGQISSEVPQNLSASRPQDRQFILSSKKLLLSDSGFYLCAGDGLNYEQYFGPGTRLTVT.

This clonotype was detected ten times or more. The chain is built from TRBV29-1 and TRBJ1-1, with 8 positions matching TRBD1. Per the germline V gene, CDR1 is SQVTM and CDR2 is ANQGSEA. Trimming at V came to 4 bases and at J to 4 bases, leaving 8 bases not matched to a gene. The CDR3 runs 14 residues. The CDR3: CSVGRTGKPTEAFF. CDR3 bases: TGCAGCGTTGGTCGGACAGGGAAGCCCACTGAAGCTTTCTTT. Complete variable domain (other parts from reference TRBV29-1 and TRBJ1-1): SAVISQKPSRDICQRGTSLTIQCQVDSQVTMMFWYRQQPGQSLTLIATANQGSEATYESGFVIDKFPISRPNLTFSTLTVSNMSPEDSSIYLCSVGRTGKPTEAFFGQGTRLTVV.

The chain has TRBV4-3 and TRBJ2-3; D unresolved. The CDR3 runs 14 residues. The V and J ends lost 0 bases and 7 bases respectively, with 11 bases between them. The germline CDR1 and CDR2 sequences are LGHNA and YSLEER. The CDR3 nucleotides are TGCGCCAGCAGCCAAGAGATAGGCATCAATACGCAGTATTTT. As protein: CASSQEIGINTQYF.